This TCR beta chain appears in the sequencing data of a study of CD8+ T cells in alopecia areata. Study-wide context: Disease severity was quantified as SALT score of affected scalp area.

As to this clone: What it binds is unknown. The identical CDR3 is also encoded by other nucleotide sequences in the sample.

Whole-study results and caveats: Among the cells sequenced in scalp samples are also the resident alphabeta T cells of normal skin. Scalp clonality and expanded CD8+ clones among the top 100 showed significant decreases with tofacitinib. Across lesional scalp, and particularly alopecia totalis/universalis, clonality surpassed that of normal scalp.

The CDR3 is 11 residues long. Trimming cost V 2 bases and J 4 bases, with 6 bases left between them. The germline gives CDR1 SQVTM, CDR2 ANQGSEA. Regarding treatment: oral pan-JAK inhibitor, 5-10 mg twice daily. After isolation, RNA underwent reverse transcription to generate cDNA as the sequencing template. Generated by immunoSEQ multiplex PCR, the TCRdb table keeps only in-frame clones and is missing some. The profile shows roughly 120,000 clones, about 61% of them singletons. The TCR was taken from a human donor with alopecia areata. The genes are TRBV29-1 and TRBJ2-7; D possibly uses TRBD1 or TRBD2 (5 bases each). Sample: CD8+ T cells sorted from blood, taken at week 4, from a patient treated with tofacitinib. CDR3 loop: CSVEWGYEQYF. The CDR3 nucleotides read TGCAGCGTTGAATGGGGGTACGAGCAGTACTTC.